Listed here are 10 T cell receptor beta chains from one sample, sequenced in a study of blood T cell repertoires in COVID-19 (dated by TCRdb to about 2020). Receptor amplification or capture employed the immunoSEQ multiplex PCR assay. TCRdb mirrors the immuneACCESS table, restricted to in-frame sequences. Some clones are absent from its copies; in checked studies, under half trace to an unresolved V gene, and the reason for the others is unknown. The sample table lists tens of thousands of clones, around three quarters of them with a count of one. The ten largest make up 4% to 6% of the sample. Sequenced material: peripheral blood. All receptors come from a woman in her sixties or seventies with acute or convalescent COVID-19.

The chain is built from TRBV7-6 and TRBJ1-4; 7 bases line up with TRBD1. CDR1 is SGHVS and CDR2 is FNYEAQ in the germline V gene. V gave up 4 bases and J gave up 5 bases; unmatched junction bases: 10. The length of the CDR3 is 16 residues. The CDR3 region is CASSSDTDRDNEKLFF. CDR3 DNA sequence: TGTGCCAGCAGCTCCGATACTGACAGGGACAATGAAAAACTGTTTTTT.

CDR3 in amino acids: CSVRRGAYEQYF. CDR3 coding DNA: TGCAGCGTTAGACGGGGGGCCTACGAGCAGTACTTC. The chain employs TRBV29-1 and TRBJ2-7; TRBD2 aligns across 7 bases. CDR3 length: 12 residues. J lost 2 bases, V lost 5 bases, and 3 bases had no gene match. The V gene's germline CDR1 is SQVTM and CDR2 ANQGSEA.

The CDR3 loop reads CASTYGTSGKNEQFF. DNA for the CDR3: TGTGCCAGTACCTACGGGACTAGCGGGAAAAATGAGCAGTTCTTC. The chain links TRBV11-3 to TRBJ2-1; 13 bases are a match to TRBD2. CDR3 length: 15 amino acids. J gave up 7 bases and V 9 bases, and 9 bases lay outside the gene matches. Germline V lookup: CDR1 SGHNT, CDR2 YENEEA.

This rearrangement joins TRBV15 to TRBJ2-1; maybe TRBD1 (6 bases). Germline-derived CDR1 and CDR2 are LNHNV and YYDKDF (reference sequence). This CDR3 has 16 residues. V was pared by 2 bases and J by 3 bases, with 14 bases between. Here the CDR3 DNA reads TGTGCCACCAGCAGAACTACAGGGATCGGCTACAATGAGCAGTTCTTC. Its protein product is CATSRTTGIGYNEQFF.

The chain has TRBV29-1 and TRBJ1-5, with 9 positions matching TRBD1. Germline V CDR1 and CDR2: SQVTM, ANQGSEA. After removal of 7 bases from V and 5 bases from J, the junction contained 6 bases not matched to a gene. The CDR3 has 13 amino acids. This CDR3 reads CSAMTGGDQPQHF. The CDR3 nucleotides are TGCAGCGCAATGACAGGGGGTGATCAGCCCCAGCATTTT.

This chain uses TRBV9 with TRBJ1-4, with D unresolved. The germline gives CDR1 SGDLS, CDR2 YYNGEE. The length of the CDR3 is 16 residues. V lost 4 bases and J lost 3, with 16 bases in between. CDR3 in DNA: TGTGCCAGCAGCCCCCAGGCGGGTGGGGCTAATGAAAAACTGTTTTTT. This gives the protein CASSPQAGGANEKLFF.

This sequence joins TRBV6-1 and TRBJ1-2; 8 nucleotides match TRBD1. The V gene's germline CDR1 is MNHNS and CDR2 SASEGT. V shed 2 bases, J shed 2 bases, and the junction held 7 bases outside the gene matches. CDR3 size: 16 residues. The CDR3 sequence is CASSEYPGGSNYGYTF. The CDR3 nucleotides are TGTGCCAGCAGTGAATATCCAGGGGGCTCCAACTATGGCTACACCTTC.

This chain links TRBV6-5 with TRBJ1-5; 8 nucleotides match TRBD1. The CDR3 consists of 15 residues. The ends lost 8 bases at V and 9 bases at J; junction bases unmatched: 15. Germline V lookup: CDR1 MNHEY, CDR2 SVGAGI. In DNA, the CDR3 is TGTGCCAGCGAAGAATATACAGGGGGGTTCCGGCCCCAGCATTTT. It codes for CASEEYTGGFRPQHF.

The chain has TRBV7-7 and TRBJ2-5, with 8 bases lining up with TRBD2. The CDR3 is made up of 18 amino acids. CDR1 is SSHAT and CDR2 is FNYEAQ in the germline V gene (reference sequence). Unmatched junction bases numbered 16, after V lost 4 bases and J lost 3 bases. In DNA, the CDR3 is TGTGCCAGCAGCTCCGAACTAGCGGCATACTCGGGGGAAGAGACCCAGTACTTC. It specifies CASSSELAAYSGEETQYF.

The chain links TRBV7-3 to TRBJ1-1; 9 bases match TRBD1. V lost 4 bases, J lost 1 base, and 1 base stayed unmatched. The CDR3 covers 14 residues. Germline CDR1 SGHTA, CDR2 FQGTGA. CDR3 nucleotides: TGTGCCAGCAGCTCGGACAGGGGGAACACTGAAGCTTTCTTT. Translating gives CASSSDRGNTEAFF.